Each of the 9 T cell receptor beta chains below was sequenced from the same sample in a study of Graves' ophthalmopathy and Graves' hyperthyroidism. CDR3 regions of TCR beta were amplified from RNA transcripts. An opening RT-PCR round employed HTBI primers and preceded a second-round multiplex PCR. TCRdb called the multiplex PCR reads again in MiXCR, with one record for every CDR3 protein. The repertoire holds roughly 600,000 distinct CDR3 sequences, with approximately 37% as singletons. Material for sequencing was peripheral blood or thyroid tissue (not recorded which). The receptors were gathered from an adult man with Graves' hyperthyroidism.

Points on this clonotype: Since the CDR3 does not end with the conserved phenylalanine or tryptophan, this likely comes from a read error. The CDR3 loop reads CSAKGGELFS. DNA of the CDR3: TGCAGTGCCAAGGGGGGGGAGCTGTTTTCT. The chain uses TRBV20-1 and TRBJ2-2; maybe TRBD1 (5 bases). The CDR3 covers 10 residues. Germline loops: CDR1 DFQATT, CDR2 SNEGSKA (reference sequence). Trimming left V 6 bases short and J 8 bases short, with 7 bases between.

This clonotype was detected many times. The chain links TRBV20-1 to TRBJ1-2; 9 nucleotides agree with TRBD1. Germline CDR1 DFQATT, CDR2 SNEGSKA (reference sequence). The CDR3 is made up of 17 amino acids. The junction had 13 bases not matched to a gene; V was cut back by 3 bases and J by 2 bases. This CDR3 reads CSASNPGTGPSNYGYTF. The CDR3 DNA reads TGCAGTGCTAGTAACCCCGGGACAGGGCCCTCCAACTATGGCTACACCTTC.

This clonotype was detected only a few times. CDR3 coding DNA: TGTGCCAGCAGCCTCGCAGGGGTTGGGGACTATGGCTACACCTTC. Its translation: CASSLAGVGDYGYTF. The V gene is TRBV5-8, the J gene TRBJ1-2; tentatively, D is TRBD1 (6 bases). The germline gives CDR1 SGHTS, CDR2 YDEGEE. CDR3 length: 15 amino acids. The germline V and J ends were trimmed by 4 bases and 3 bases, with 16 bases remaining between them.

This clonotype was counted a single time. The rearrangement uses TRBV5-1 and TRBJ2-5; D uncertain. The CDR3 runs 14 residues. Deletions cut 1 base from V and 5 bases from J, with 12 bases between. Germline CDR1 SGHRS, CDR2 YFSETQ. CDR3 amino acids: CASSLNRRTETQYF. The CDR3 nucleotides read TGCGCCAGCAGCTTGAATAGACGGACGGAGACCCAGTACTTC.

This clonotype was recorded a few times. The V and J genes are TRBV11-1 and TRBJ2-7; 8 bases are a match to TRBD2. Germline V lookup: CDR1 SGHAT, CDR2 FQDESV (reference sequence). This CDR3 contains 16 residues. V dropped 5 bases and J dropped 1; count of bases not matched to a gene: 10. The CDR3 coding sequence is TGTGCCAGCAGCCACCCCGGCGGGGGGACATCCTACGAGCAGTACTTC. It encodes CASSHPGGGTSYEQYF.

On this clonotype: Given the absence of the conserved phenylalanine or tryptophan at the CDR3 end, a read error is likely. The DNA is omitted, as the CDR3 cannot be located on it reliably, and the CDR3 follows TCRdb's listing. The gene calls are TRBV5-6 and TRBJ2-6. Germline V gene sequence: CDR1 SGHDT, CDR2 YYEEEE. Inclusive of both ends, the CDR3 amounts to 8 amino acids. CDR3 amino acids: CASSFIPT.

CDR3 loop: CASSPPSGRASGELFF. CDR3 DNA: TGTGCCAGCAGCCCCCCGAGCGGGAGGGCCTCCGGGGAGCTGTTTTTT. V and J are TRBV2 and TRBJ2-2, with 10 bases lining up with TRBD2. J was trimmed by 6 bases and V by 6 bases; bases with no gene match: 10. The CDR3 totals 16 residues. Germline CDR1 SNHLY, CDR2 FYNNEI.

CDR3: CASSDLLRGYEQFF. The CDR3 DNA is TGTGCCAGCAGTGACCTCTTGCGGGGCTATGAGCAGTTCTTC. The chain uses TRBV2 and TRBJ2-5; TRBD2 might be the D (6 bases). The J call is uncertain, as TRBJ2-1 better fits the DNA end. This CDR3 region has 14 residues. The germline V gene has CDR1 SNHLY and CDR2 FYNNEI.

This clonotype was found once. The V call is TRBV7-9, the J call TRBJ1-1, with D uncertain. Trimming stripped 1 base from V and 4 bases from J, with 10 bases between. The CDR3 runs to 14 residues. In germline, CDR1 is SEHNR, CDR2 FQNEAQ (reference sequence). In DNA, the CDR3 is TGTGCCAGCAGCTTAGGGTCGATGGGCACTGAAGCTTTCTTT. This sequence encodes CASSLGSMGTEAFF.